This T cell receptor (beta chain) was sequenced for a study of blood T cell repertoires in COVID-19. Study as a whole: There were acute and convalescent COVID-19 samples, and they came from the United States, Italy and Spain. PBMCs, B-cell-depleted T cells, or T cells were the source of the cDNA or gDNA that made up the material.

Repertoires were generated with immunoSEQ multiplex PCR, while TCRdb's copy carries only in-frame clones and drops some. The sample has roughly 300,000 clones; around 86% are singletons. In assigning cohorts, the study relied on participant-reported clinical history. Recovered Cohort 3 donors showed two negative PCRs, clearance, or symptom resolution. The trim removed 0 bases at V and 6 bases at J, leaving 2 bases unmatched. The CDR3 is 14 residues long. CDR1 is SGHRS and CDR2 is YFSETQ in the germline V gene. The clonotype originates from a woman aged 18 to 35 who had recovered from COVID-19. Input material: PBMCs or T cells enriched from blood (not recorded which). V is TRBV5-1 and J is TRBJ1-1, with TRBD1 matching 10 bases. Written as DNA, the CDR3 is TGCGCCAGCAGCTTGGGACAGGGGGCGCCTGAAGCTTTCTTT. Translated, it gives CASSLGQGAPEAFF.